Each of the 5 T cell receptor beta chains below was sequenced from the same sample in a study of monozygotic twins with inflammatory bowel disease. TCRdb derives one entry per CDR3 protein from the 5' RACE reads, leaving out DNA. Its clone listing holds 400,000 to 500,000 distinct CDR3 sequences. Sequenced sample: blood. These receptors all stem from a human donor with ulcerative colitis or Crohn's disease, or a healthy co-twin of an affected twin (not recorded which).

The CDR3 sequence is CASSSPGLAGSSTDTQYF. This chain joins TRBV28 and TRBJ2-3; TCRdb returns TRBD2, unconfirmable since there is no DNA. This CDR3 comprises 18 residues. CDR1 and CDR2 (germline): MDHEN, SYDVKM.

V is TRBV7-3 and J is TRBJ1-1; TCRdb's D call, TRBD1, is unchecked because there is no DNA. The germline V gene has CDR1 SGHTA and CDR2 FQGTGA. This CDR3 is 13 amino acids long. The chain's CDR3 is CASRGAEDTEAFF.

The chain couples TRBV7-2 to TRBJ2-3; TCRdb proposes TRBD1, but this gene call is untestable without DNA. CDR3 length equals 15 residues. From germline, CDR1 is SGHTA and CDR2 FQGNSA. The CDR3 is CASSTTGVGADTQYF.

The chain couples TRBV20-1 to TRBJ2-7; absent DNA, TCRdb's TRBD1 call cannot be checked. CDR3 size: 14 residues. Germline values: CDR1 DFQATT, CDR2 SNEGSKA (reference sequence). CDR3 protein: CSARHMGEVTKQYF.

The CDR3 protein is CASSRQGALNQPQHF. The V call is TRBV7-8, the J call TRBJ1-5; no DNA is available, so the TRBD1 call from TCRdb remains unchecked. CDR1 and CDR2 from the germline V gene are SGHVS and FQNEAQ. This CDR3 region has 15 residues.